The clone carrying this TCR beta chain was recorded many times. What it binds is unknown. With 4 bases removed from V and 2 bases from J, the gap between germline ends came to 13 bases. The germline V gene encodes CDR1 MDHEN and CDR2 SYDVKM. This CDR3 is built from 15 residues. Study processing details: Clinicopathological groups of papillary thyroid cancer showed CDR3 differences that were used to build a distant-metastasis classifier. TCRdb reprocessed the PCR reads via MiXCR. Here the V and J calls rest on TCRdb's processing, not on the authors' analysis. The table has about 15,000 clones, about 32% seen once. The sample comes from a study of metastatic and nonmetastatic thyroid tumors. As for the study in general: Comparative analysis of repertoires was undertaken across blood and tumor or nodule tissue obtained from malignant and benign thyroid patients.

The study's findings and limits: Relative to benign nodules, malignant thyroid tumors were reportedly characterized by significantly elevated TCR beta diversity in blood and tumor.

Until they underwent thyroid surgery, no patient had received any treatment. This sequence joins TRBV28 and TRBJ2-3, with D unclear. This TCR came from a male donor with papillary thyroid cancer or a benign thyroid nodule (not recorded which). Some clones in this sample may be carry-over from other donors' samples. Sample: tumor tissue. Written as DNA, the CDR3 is TGTGCCAGCAGTTCCCCCCCAAGGCACACAGATACGCAGTATTTT. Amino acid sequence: CASSSPPRHTDTQYF.